This entry lists 3 T cell receptor beta chains sequenced from one sample in a study of neurological immune-mediated disorders. TCRdb called the 5' RACE reads again in MiXCR, with one record for every CDR3 protein. The table lists some 68,000 distinct CDR3 sequences, about an eighth of them singletons, with roughly 4.5% in the top ten. Specified time point: longitudinal time-point 1 (baseline). The sample taken for sequencing was PBMCs. These TCRs come from a female donor with HTLV-1-associated myelopathy (HAM/TSP).

This chain connects TRBV6-1 to TRBJ1-5, with a weak D call TRBD1 (6 bases). Germline CDR1 MNHNS, CDR2 SASEGT. Deletions cut 8 bases from V and 0 bases from J, with 14 bases between. The CDR3 runs to 15 residues. The CDR3 region is CASRSRTASNQPQHF. The CDR3 DNA reads TGTGCCAGCCGATCAAGGACAGCTAGCAATCAGCCCCAGCATTTT.

This clonotype has a count of ten or more. V usage is TRBV21-1 and J usage is TRBJ2-6; the table's D call TRBD1 went unverified against the DNA. TRBV21-1 counts as a pseudogene. The CDR3 runs 16 residues. CDR3 sequence (DNA): TGTGTCGGGGACACGGCGGGTAAAGGTGGGGCCAACGTCCTGACTTTC. Protein: CVGDTAGKGGANVLTF.

A remark on this clonotype: A much larger clone is a single base away; this may be a read error. The gene calls are TRBV5-1 and TRBJ2-2, with TRBD2 matching over 13 bases. The germline V gene has CDR1 SGHRS and CDR2 YFSETQ. The CDR3 is 16 residues long. The CDR3 DNA sequence: TGCGCCAGCAGCTTGGCGGGGACTAGCGGGACCGGGGATCTGTTTTTT. It is translated as CASSLAGTSGTGDLFF.